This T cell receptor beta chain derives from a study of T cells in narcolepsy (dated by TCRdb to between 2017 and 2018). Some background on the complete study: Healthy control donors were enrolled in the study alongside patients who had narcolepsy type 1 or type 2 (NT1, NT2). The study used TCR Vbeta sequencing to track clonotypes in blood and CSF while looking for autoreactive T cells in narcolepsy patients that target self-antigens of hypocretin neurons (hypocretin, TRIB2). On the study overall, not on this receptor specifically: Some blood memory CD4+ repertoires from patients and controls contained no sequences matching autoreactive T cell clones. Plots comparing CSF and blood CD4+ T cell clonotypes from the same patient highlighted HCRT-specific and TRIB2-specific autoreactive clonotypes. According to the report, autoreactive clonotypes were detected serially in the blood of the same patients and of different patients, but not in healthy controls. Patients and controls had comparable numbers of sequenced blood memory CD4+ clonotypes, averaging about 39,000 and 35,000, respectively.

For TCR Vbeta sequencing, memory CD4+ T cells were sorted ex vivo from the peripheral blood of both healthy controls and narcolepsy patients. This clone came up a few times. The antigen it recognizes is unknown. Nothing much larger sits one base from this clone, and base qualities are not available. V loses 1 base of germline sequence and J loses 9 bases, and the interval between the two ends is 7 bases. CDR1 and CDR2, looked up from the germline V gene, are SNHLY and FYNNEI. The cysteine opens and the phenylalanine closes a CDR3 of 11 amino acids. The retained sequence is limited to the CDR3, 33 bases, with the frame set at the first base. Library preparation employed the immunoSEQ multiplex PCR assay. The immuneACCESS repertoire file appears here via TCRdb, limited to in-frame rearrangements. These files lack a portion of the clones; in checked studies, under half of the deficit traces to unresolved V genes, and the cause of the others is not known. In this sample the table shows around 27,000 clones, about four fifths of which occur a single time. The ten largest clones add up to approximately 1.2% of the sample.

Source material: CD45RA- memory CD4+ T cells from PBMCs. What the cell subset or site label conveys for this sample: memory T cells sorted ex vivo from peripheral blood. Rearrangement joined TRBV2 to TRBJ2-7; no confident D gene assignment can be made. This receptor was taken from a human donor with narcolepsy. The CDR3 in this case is CASSEVILQYF. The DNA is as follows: TGTGCCAGCAGTGAAGTGATATTGCAGTACTTC.